A single sample is the source of the 8 T cell receptor beta chains below, sequenced in a study of blood T cell repertoires in COVID-19 (dated by TCRdb to 2020 to 2021). Receptor amplification or capture employed the immunoSEQ multiplex PCR assay. Imported from immuneACCESS, the table was reduced by TCRdb to in-frame sequences with V and J called. These copies leave out some clones; in studies compared against another copy, an unresolved V gene accounts for under half, and the cause of the remainder is not known. The sample table holds 200,000 or so clones, of which approximately 90% were seen once. Together, the top ten hold 2% to 2.5% of the sample. Specimen: PBMCs or T cells enriched from blood (not recorded which). Receptor source: a woman aged 40 to 49 with acute COVID-19.

This clone was detected once. This chain connects TRBV2 to TRBJ1-5; possibly TRBD1 for D (6 bases). Trimming took off 3 bases at V and 5 bases at J, with 14 bases between the two ends. This CDR3 is 15 amino acids long. The germline V gene encodes CDR1 SNHLY and CDR2 FYNNEI. The CDR3 region has the DNA TGTGCCAGCAGTGATTACAGGGAGGGGGATCAGCCCCAGCATTTT. This translates into CASSDYREGDQPQHF.

The chain has TRBV7-9 and TRBJ1-2; D might be TRBD1 (6 bases). CDR1 SEHNR and CDR2 FQNEAQ come from the germline V gene (reference sequence). The V gene lost 1 base and the J gene lost 4 bases, with 13 bases spanning the gap. The CDR3 sequence is 15 residues long. The DNA of the CDR3 is TGTGCCAGCAGCTTAGAGACAGGCCAAATCTATGGCTACACCTTC. Protein product: CASSLETGQIYGYTF. Variable domain in full (rest from reference TRBV7-9 and TRBJ1-2): DTGVSQNPRHKITKRGQNVTFRCDPISEHNRLYWYRQTLGQGPEFLTYFQNEAQLEKSRLLSDRFSAERPKGSFSTLEIQRTEQGDSAMYLCASSLETGQIYGYTFGSGTRLTVV.

CDR3 coding DNA: TGCGCCAGCAGCGGGCTAGCCCTCGCGGGAGATACGCAGTATTTT. Amino acid sequence: CASSGLALAGDTQYF. The rearrangement joins TRBV5-1 to TRBJ2-3; TRBD2 might be the D (5 bases). The V and J ends lost 4 bases and 5 bases respectively, with 17 bases between them. Germline V gives CDR1 SGHRS, CDR2 YFSETQ. The length of the CDR3 is 15 residues.

V is TRBV10-3 and J is TRBJ2-3; TRBD1 matches 8 bases. The ends lost 6 bases at V and 1 base at J; junction bases unmatched: 9. CDR3 size: 16 residues. CDR1 and CDR2 (germline): ENHRY, SYGVKD. The CDR3 spells CAISPGAGGGTDTQYF. The DNA for the CDR3 is TGTGCCATCAGCCCAGGGGCAGGGGGCGGCACAGATACGCAGTATTTT.

The chain joins TRBV10-3 to TRBJ2-7; TRBD2 matches 15 bases. V was pared by 6 bases and J by 1 base, with 7 bases of the junction left unmatched. The CDR3 extends over 17 amino acids. CDR1 is ENHRY, CDR2 SYGVKD, per germline. The CDR3 DNA reads as TGTGCCATCAGAGGGGGACTAGCGGGGGGCTATTCCTACGAGCAGTACTTC. Its protein is CAIRGGLAGGYSYEQYF.

In its sample, this clone was seen once. The gene calls are TRBV24-1 and TRBJ1-4; the match to TRBD1 covers 8 bases. With V trimmed by 12 bases and J by 4 bases, 9 bases remained unmatched. The V gene's germline CDR1 is KGHDR and CDR2 SFDVKD. The CDR3 spans 14 residues. The CDR3: CAPRGQEFNEKLFF. For the CDR3, the DNA is TGTGCCCCTCGGGGACAGGAGTTTAATGAAAAACTGTTTTTT.

This rearrangement joins TRBV5-1 to TRBJ2-2; 8 bases match TRBD2. Germline CDR1 and CDR2: SGHRS and YFSETQ. The CDR3 runs to 17 residues. Losses at the gene ends were 0 bases for V and 2 bases for J; bases not matched to a gene: 6. CDR3 sequence reads: CASSLAGTRANTGELFF. The CDR3 DNA sequence: TGCGCCAGCAGCTTGGCTGGGACTAGGGCCAACACCGGGGAGCTGTTTTTT.

This clone was counted a few times. The genes are TRBV6-6 and TRBJ2-7; 9 bases line up with TRBD1. The CDR3 spans 13 residues. J lost 5 bases, V lost 10 bases, and 9 bases had no gene match. CDR1 is MNHNY and CDR2 is SVGAGI in the germline V gene (reference sequence). The CDR3 nucleotides are TGTGCCATCTCATGGACAGGGGAGAACGAGCAGTACTTC. It codes for CAISWTGENEQYF.